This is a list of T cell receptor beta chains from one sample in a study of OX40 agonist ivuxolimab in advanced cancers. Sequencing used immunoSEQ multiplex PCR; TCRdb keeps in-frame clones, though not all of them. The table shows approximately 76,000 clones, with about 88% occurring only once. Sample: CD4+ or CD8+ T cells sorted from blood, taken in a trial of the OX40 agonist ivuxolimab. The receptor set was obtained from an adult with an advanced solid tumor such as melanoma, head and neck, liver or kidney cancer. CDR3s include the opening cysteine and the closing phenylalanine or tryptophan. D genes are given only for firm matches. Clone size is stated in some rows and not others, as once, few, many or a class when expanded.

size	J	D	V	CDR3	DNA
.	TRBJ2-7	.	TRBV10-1	CASSENRDYEQYF	TGCGCCAGCAGTGAAAACAGGGACTACGAGCAGTACTTC
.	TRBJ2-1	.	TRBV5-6	CASSLDRNEQFF	TGTGCCAGCAGCTTGGATCGCAATGAGCAGTTCTTC
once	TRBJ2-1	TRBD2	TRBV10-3	CAISKEGPSGSGRNEQFF	TGTGCCATCAGCAAAGAAGGGCCTAGCGGGAGCGGTAGGAATGAGCAGTTCTTC
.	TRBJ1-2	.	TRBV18	CASSRGDGYGYTF	TGTGCCAGCTCCCGTGGGGATGGCTATGGCTACACCTTC
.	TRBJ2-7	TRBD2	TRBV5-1	CASSPGIAGGEQYF	TGCGCCAGCAGCCCCGGGATCGCGGGGGGCGAGCAGTACTTC
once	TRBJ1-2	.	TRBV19	CAVGEQGLGDYTF	TGTGCCGTGGGGGAACAGGGCCTTGGCGACTACACCTTC
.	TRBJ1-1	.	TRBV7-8	CASSLSNTEAFF	TGTGCCAGCAGCTTGTCTAACACTGAAGCTTTCTTT
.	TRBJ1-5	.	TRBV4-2	CASSQGGRGTNQPQHF	TGTGCCAGCAGCCAAGGAGGGCGGGGAACCAATCAGCCCCAGCATTTT
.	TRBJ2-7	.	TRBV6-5	CASSYQRAGSSYEQYF	TGTGCCAGCAGTTACCAGCGGGCGGGGAGCTCCTACGAGCAGTACTTC
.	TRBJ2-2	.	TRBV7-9	CASGRGDTGELFF	TGTGCCAGCGGACGGGGCGACACCGGGGAGCTGTTTTTT
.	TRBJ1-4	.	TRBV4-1	CASSQDWVSTNEKLFF	TGCGCCAGCAGCCAAGATTGGGTAAGCACTAATGAAAAACTGTTTTTT
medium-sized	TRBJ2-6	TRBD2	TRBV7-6	CASSLAVGRVTGANVLTF	TGTGCCAGCAGCTTAGCGGTAGGGAGGGTAACTGGGGCCAACGTCCTGACTTTC
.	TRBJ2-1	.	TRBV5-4	CASSLRGLNNEQFF	TGTGCCAGCAGCTTGAGAGGTCTCAACAATGAGCAGTTCTTC
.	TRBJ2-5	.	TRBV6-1	CASRIPGAQETQYF	TGTGCCAGCAGGATCCCCGGGGCCCAAGAGACCCAGTACTTC
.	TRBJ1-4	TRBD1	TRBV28	CASSPGTGGSTNEKLFF	TGTGCCAGCAGTCCGGGGACAGGGGGATCAACTAATGAAAAACTGTTTTTT
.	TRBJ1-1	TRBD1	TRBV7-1	CASSSMVHDRGLLTEAFF	TGTGCCAGCAGCTCGATGGTCCACGACAGGGGGCTCCTCACTGAAGCTTTCTTT
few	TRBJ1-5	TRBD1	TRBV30	CAWREGANQPQHF	TGTGCCTGGAGAGAGGGGGCTAATCAGCCCCAGCATTTT
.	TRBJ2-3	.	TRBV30	CAWSPRDTQYF	TGTGCCTGGAGTCCGAGGGATACGCAGTATTTT
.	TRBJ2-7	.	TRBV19	CASSIDGSGRYEQYF	TGTGCCAGTAGTATAGATGGGAGCGGTAGGTACGAGCAGTACTTC
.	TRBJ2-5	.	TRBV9	CASSGGRLQETQYF	TGTGCCAGCAGCGGCGGACGGTTACAAGAGACCCAGTACTTC
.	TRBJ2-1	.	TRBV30	CAWSSDLILNEQFF	TGTGCCTGGTCTTCGGACCTAATCCTCAATGAGCAGTTCTTC
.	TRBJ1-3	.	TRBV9	CASSPRQDPSGNTIYF	TGTGCCAGCAGCCCCCGACAGGATCCTTCTGGAAACACCATATATTTT
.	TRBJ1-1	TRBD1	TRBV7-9	CASSPGTGAVAFF	TGTGCCAGCAGCCCCGGGACAGGGGCGGTAGCTTTCTTT
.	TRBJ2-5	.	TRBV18	CASSPGASGETQYF	TGTGCCAGCTCACCAGGGGCAAGCGGGGAGACCCAGTACTTC
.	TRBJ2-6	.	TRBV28	CASSLSSSGANVLTF	TGTGCCAGCAGTTTATCTAGCTCTGGGGCCAACGTCCTGACTTTC
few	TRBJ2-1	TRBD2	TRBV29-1	CSAQGGLAALNEQFF	TGCAGCGCCCAAGGCGGGCTAGCGGCCTTGAATGAGCAGTTCTTC
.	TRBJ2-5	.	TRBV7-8	CASSLGVSGQETQYF	TGTGCCAGCAGCTTAGGAGTTAGCGGTCAAGAGACCCAGTACTTC
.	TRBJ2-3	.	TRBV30	CAWSPRETDTQYF	TGTGCCTGGAGTCCCCGGGAGACAGATACGCAGTATTTT
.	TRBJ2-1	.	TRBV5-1	CASSPVGGGRNEQFF	TGCGCCAGCAGCCCCGTCGGAGGAGGACGAAATGAGCAGTTCTTC
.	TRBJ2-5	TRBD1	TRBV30	CAGSTGGETQYF	TGTGCCGGATCGACAGGGGGAGAGACCCAGTACTTC
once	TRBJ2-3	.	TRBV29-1	CSLTRPGADTQYF	TGCAGCCTCACCCGACCCGGCGCAGATACGCAGTATTTT
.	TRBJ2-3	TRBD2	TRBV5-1	CASSNGLAGTTDTQYF	TGCGCCAGCAGCAACGGACTAGCGGGAACCACAGATACGCAGTATTTT
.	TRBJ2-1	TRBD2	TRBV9	CASSVEELAGTTYNEQFF	TGTGCCAGCAGCGTAGAAGAACTAGCGGGGACGACCTACAATGAGCAGTTCTTC
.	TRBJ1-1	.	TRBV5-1	CASSLSQGKNTEAFF	TGCGCCAGCAGCTTGTCTCAGGGGAAGAACACTGAAGCTTTCTTT
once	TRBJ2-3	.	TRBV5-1	CASSLVPPPHTQYF	TGCGCCAGCAGCTTGGTCCCCCCGCCCCATACGCAGTATTTT
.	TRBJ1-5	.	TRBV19	CASSMGNQPQHF	TGTGCCAGTAGTATGGGTAATCAGCCCCAGCATTTT
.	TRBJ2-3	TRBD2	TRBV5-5	CASSRGGSTDTQYF	TGTGCCAGCAGCCGGGGAGGGAGCACAGATACGCAGTATTTT
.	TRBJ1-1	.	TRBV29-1	CSVQRENTEAFF	TGCAGCGTTCAGAGGGAGAACACTGAAGCTTTCTTT
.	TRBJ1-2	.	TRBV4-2	CASSQESTTGYGYTF	TGTGCCAGCAGCCAAGAGAGTACGACGGGCTATGGCTACACCTTC
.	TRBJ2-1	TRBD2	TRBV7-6	CASSLLSSGSSNEQFF	TGTGCCAGCAGCTTATTATCTAGCGGGAGTTCCAATGAGCAGTTCTTC
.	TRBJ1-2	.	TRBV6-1	CASSEPRAANYGYTF	TGTGCCAGCAGTGAACCCAGGGCTGCTAACTATGGCTACACCTTC
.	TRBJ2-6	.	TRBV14	CASSQQTGVSGANVLTF	TGTGCCAGCAGCCAGCAGACGGGGGTCTCTGGGGCCAACGTCCTGACTTTC
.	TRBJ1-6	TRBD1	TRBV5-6	CASSYEGQGNLSPLHF	TGTGCCAGCAGCTACGAAGGACAGGGGAATTTGTCACCCCTCCACTTT
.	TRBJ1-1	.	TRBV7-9	CASRQGRGNTEAFF	TGTGCCAGCAGACAGGGTCGGGGGAACACTGAAGCTTTCTTT
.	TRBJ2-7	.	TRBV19	CAPRRESYEQYF	TGTGCCCCACGCAGGGAGTCCTACGAGCAGTACTTC
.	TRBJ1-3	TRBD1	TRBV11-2	CASSFRTGPSGNTIYF	TGTGCCAGCAGCTTCCGGACAGGACCCTCTGGAAACACCATATATTTT
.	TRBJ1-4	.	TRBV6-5	CASSYGAGPSEKLFF	TGTGCCAGCAGTTACGGGGCAGGGCCTAGTGAAAAACTGTTTTTT
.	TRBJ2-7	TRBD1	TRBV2	CASSSDRGGAYEQYF	TGTGCCAGCAGCTCCGACAGGGGGGGGGCCTACGAGCAGTACTTC
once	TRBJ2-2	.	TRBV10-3	CATGGDANTGELFF	TGTGCCACCGGGGGCGACGCGAACACCGGGGAGCTGTTTTTT
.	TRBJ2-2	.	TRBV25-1	CASTGTTHTGELFF	TGTGCTTCGACCGGGACGACCCATACCGGGGAGCTGTTTTTT
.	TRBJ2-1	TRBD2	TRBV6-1	CASSGRTSGSINEQFF	TGTGCCAGCAGTGGGAGGACTAGCGGGAGTATCAATGAGCAGTTCTTC
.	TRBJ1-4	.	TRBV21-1	CASSLLWGQREKLFF	TGTGCCAGCAGCCTCCTGTGGGGCCAAAGAGAAAAACTGTTTTTT
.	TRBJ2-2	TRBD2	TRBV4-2	CASSQLAGVFGELFF	TGTGCCAGCAGCCAATTAGCGGGAGTTTTCGGGGAGCTGTTTTTT